Given below is one TCR beta chain in context. This specimen comes from a study of blood T cells in healthy people across ages. The CDR3 loop spans 15 amino acids. CDR1 and CDR2 (germline): SGHRS, YFSETQ. Trimming stripped 4 bases from V and 3 bases from J, with 17 bases between. Primers used in a second PCR of about 6 to 11 cycles were a sample-barcoded 5' primer and a J-beta primer mix. TCRdb reprocessed the 5' RACE reads with MiXCR, giving one entry per CDR3 protein. Of roughly 730,000 distinct CDR3 sequences listed, approximately 53% are singletons. This receptor was identified in a man aged 40-49 years in good health. The chain employs TRBV5-1 and TRBJ2-7, with no clear D. Sequencing used blood. CDR3 nucleotide sequence: TGCGCCAGCAGCCCTGCATCCCGAGTGGGCTACGAGCAGTACTTC. Its protein product is CASSPASRVGYEQYF.